This T cell receptor beta chain originates from a study of cytomegalovirus exposure and HLA in healthy donors. Germline V gene sequence: CDR1 MNHEY, CDR2 SVGAGI. The CDR3 sequence is 11 residues long. The V gene lost 5 bases and the J gene lost 11 bases, with 12 bases spanning the gap. A note on this clone: Its antigen is unknown.

Broader study findings: TCR beta sequences reportedly predicted most subjects' HLA-A and HLA-B alleles accurately.

Use of 60 Vbeta and 13 Jbeta primers characterized the PCR. Repertoires were generated with immunoSEQ multiplex PCR, while TCRdb's copy carries only in-frame clones and drops some. The sample holds around 160,000 clones, around 84% seen once. The receptor was derived from a male donor in good health and CMV-seropositive. Input material: PBMCs. The chain has TRBV6-5 and TRBJ1-1; a possible D gene is TRBD1 (5 bases). The CDR3 sequence: CASSGQGVAFF. DNA of the CDR3: TGTGCCAGCAGTGGGCAGGGCGTCGCTTTCTTT.